The rows below give T cell receptor beta chains drawn from one sample of a study of T cells after posttransplantation cyclophosphamide. Assay used: immunoSEQ multiplex PCR; TCRdb lists only in-frame clones, some missing. The sample consists of 6,500 to 7,000 clones, 81% of them appearing once. The source material was PBMCs, sampled after allogeneic stem cell transplant with posttransplant cyclophosphamide. Receptors originate from a female patient in her 50s who received an allogeneic stem cell transplant from a related donor, was CMV-positive, and had no GVHD. Some T cells may be supplied by the graft donor. The CDR3 runs from the conserved cysteine through the conserved F or W. A D gene is named only where the DNA matches it firmly. Part of the rows lack a size; the others show once, few, many or a class for expanded clones.

few	TRBV2	TRBD1	TRBJ1-5	CASRLQGTSNQPQHF	TGTGCCAGCAGGCTACAGGGGACTTCTAATCAGCCCCAGCATTTT
few	TRBV30	.	TRBJ1-6	CAWGHSSYNSPLHF	TGTGCCTGGGGACATTCCTCCTATAATTCACCCCTCCACTTT
.	TRBV11-2	.	TRBJ2-3	CASSSGEDTQYF	TGTGCCAGCAGCTCCGGGGAAGATACGCAGTATTTT
.	TRBV21-1	.	TRBJ2-7	CASSKVIGTGDEQYF	TGTGCCAGCAGCAAAGTAATAGGGACAGGGGACGAGCAGTACTTC
.	TRBV25-1	TRBD1	TRBJ1-2	CASSEWGTGFGYTF	TGTGCCAGCAGTGAATGGGGGACAGGTTTTGGCTACACCTTC
.	TRBV6-4	.	TRBJ1-2	CASSAVVLFNYGYTF	TGTGCCAGCAGTGCGGTGGTCCTTTTTAACTATGGCTACACCTTC
.	TRBV19	TRBD1	TRBJ1-1	CASSIWSNRGENTEAFF	TGTGCCAGTAGTATTTGGTCCAACAGGGGGGAGAACACTGAAGCTTTCTTT
.	TRBV5-6	.	TRBJ1-2	CASSLDRVLGYTF	TGTGCCAGCAGCTTGGACAGGGTTTTAGGCTACACCTTC
.	TRBV19	TRBD2	TRBJ2-7	CASSSGGPSYEQYF	TGTGCCAGTAGTAGCGGGGGGCCTTCCTACGAGCAGTACTTC
.	TRBV7-6	TRBD2	TRBJ2-2	CASSLVTSKAGELFF	TGTGCCAGCAGCTTAGTGACTAGCAAGGCCGGGGAGCTGTTTTTT
.	TRBV28	TRBD1	TRBJ1-2	CASSTLGTGGNYGYTF	TGTGCCAGCAGTACCCTCGGGACAGGGGGTAACTATGGCTACACCTTC
.	TRBV11-2	TRBD2	TRBJ2-7	CASSSTPRGSGRTSYEQYF	TGTGCCAGCAGCTCCACCCCCCGGGGTAGCGGGAGGACCTCCTACGAGCAGTACTTC
once	TRBV27	.	TRBJ1-1	CASSFSRTENTEAFF	TGTGCCAGCAGTTTCTCCCGGACAGAGAACACTGAAGCTTTCTTT
.	TRBV30	.	TRBJ1-1	CAWSLGRRTEAFF	TGTGCCTGGAGTTTGGGCAGAAGGACTGAAGCTTTCTTT
.	TRBV11-2	.	TRBJ1-2	CASSPGGYGYTF	TGTGCCAGCAGCCCCGGAGGGTATGGCTACACCTTC
once	TRBV7-8	TRBD1	TRBJ2-7	CASSLDRGQYEQYF	TGTGCCAGCAGCTTAGACAGGGGGCAATACGAGCAGTACTTC
few	TRBV6-6	TRBD2	TRBJ2-7	CASSPSSGSREQYF	TGTGCCAGCAGCCCCAGTAGCGGGAGTCGCGAGCAGTACTTC
.	TRBV12-5	.	TRBJ2-3	CASAAPLSTDTQYF	TGTGCTAGTGCTGCGCCGCTTTCCACAGATACGCAGTATTTT
once	TRBV11-3	TRBD1	TRBJ2-3	CASSSDRGPTDTQYF	TGTGCCAGCAGCTCCGACAGGGGGCCAACAGATACGCAGTATTTT
.	TRBV27	.	TRBJ2-7	CASTHYEQYF	TGTGCCAGCACCCACTACGAGCAGTACTTC
.	TRBV19	TRBD1	TRBJ1-2	CASGISGGSYGYTF	TGTGCCAGTGGGATATCAGGGGGCAGCTATGGCTACACCTTC
.	TRBV7-2	.	TRBJ1-2	CASSADRNNYGYTF	TGTGCCAGCAGCGCGGACAGAAATAACTATGGCTACACCTTC